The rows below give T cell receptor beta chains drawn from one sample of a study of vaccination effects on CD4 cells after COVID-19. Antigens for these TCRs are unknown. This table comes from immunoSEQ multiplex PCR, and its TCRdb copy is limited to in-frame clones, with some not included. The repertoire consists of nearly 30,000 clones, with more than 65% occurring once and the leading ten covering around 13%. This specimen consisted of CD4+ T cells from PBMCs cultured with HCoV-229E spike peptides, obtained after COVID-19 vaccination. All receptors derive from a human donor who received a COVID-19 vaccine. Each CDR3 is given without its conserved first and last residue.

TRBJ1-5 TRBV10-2 ASSLDRPSGPQH
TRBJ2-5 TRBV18 ASSHDSTAETQY
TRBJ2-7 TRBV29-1 SVERYGEYYEQY
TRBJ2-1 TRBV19 ASSLIGGEQF
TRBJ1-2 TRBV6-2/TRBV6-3 ASSYSPGSIDGYT
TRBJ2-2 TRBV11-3 ASSYAGTGDTGELF
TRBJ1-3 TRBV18 ASFGPFSGNTIY
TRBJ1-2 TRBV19 ASSTGQVDYGYT
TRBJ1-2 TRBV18 ASSPYRDNGYT
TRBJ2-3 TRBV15 ATSRDPGQGSTQY
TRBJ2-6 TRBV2 ASSAGGGANVLT
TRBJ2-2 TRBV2 ASSEVQGLIGGELF
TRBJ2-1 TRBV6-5 ASSYGVVRNEQF
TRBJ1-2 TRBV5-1 ASSRGGGRGDYGYT
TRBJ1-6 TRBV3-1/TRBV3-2 ASSHHYGRAGGSPLH
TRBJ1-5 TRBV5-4 ASSLDINQPQH
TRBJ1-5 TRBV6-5 ASRRQGYSNQPQH
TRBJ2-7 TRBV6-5 ASRAPGNEQY
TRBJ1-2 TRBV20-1 SASVPGGNYGYT
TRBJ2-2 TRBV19 ASSPSSDTGELF
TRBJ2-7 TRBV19 ASSPISTSDYEQY
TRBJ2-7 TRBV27 ASRRVGSYEQY
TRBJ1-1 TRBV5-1 ASSLGQGITEAF
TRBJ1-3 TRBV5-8 ASSLVLHSGNTIY
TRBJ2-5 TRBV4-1 ASSQDGRRETQY
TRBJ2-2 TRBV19 ASSMVGGGTGELF
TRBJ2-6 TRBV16 ASSRGQGASYFSGANVLT
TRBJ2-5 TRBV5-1 ASSLTTPRETQY
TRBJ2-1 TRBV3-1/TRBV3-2 ASSQDGGASYNEQF
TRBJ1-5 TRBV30 AWSGDLGGQPQH
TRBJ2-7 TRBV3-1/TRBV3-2 ASSPASGGSYEQY
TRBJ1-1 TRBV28 ASSRPGYEAF
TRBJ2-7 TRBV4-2 ASSQGTRTGLSYEQY
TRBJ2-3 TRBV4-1 ASSQVGARTDTQY